The sequence of this T cell receptor beta chain was determined in a study of OX40 agonist ivuxolimab in advanced cancers. With regard to the full study: Ivuxolimab was a fully human IgG2 agonistic monoclonal antibody targeting the costimulatory receptor OX40 (CD134). Intravenous ivuxolimab was administered to patients every 2 weeks at six dose levels: 0.01, 0.1, 0.3, 1.5, 3 and 10 mg/kg. Of the approximately 50 dose-escalation patients, hepatocellular carcinoma was present in around 20, melanoma in approximately 15, renal cell carcinoma in 9 and head and neck cancer in 9. The dose-escalation cohort was 82.7% male with a mean age of about 60 years, ranging from roughly 23 to 79. Patients were allowed to have had prior anti-PD-1, anti-PD-L1 or anti-CTLA-4 therapy, and around 37% of the dose-escalation patients had previously received checkpoint inhibitors. Partial responses were achieved by three dose-escalation patients, of whom one had hepatocellular carcinoma and two had cutaneous melanoma. Peripheral TCRbeta sequencing aimed to test whether ivuxolimab altered TCR sequence diversity and caused clonal T-cell expansion. The monotherapy dose-escalation portion (N ≈ 52 patients) of the phase I ivuxolimab trial is reported in the paper. What the study reported, not specific to this receptor: The antigen specificity of the clonally expanded peripheral T cells was not determined. In the 0.1-3.0 mg/kg groups, partial responders were among the patients with the lowest normalized peripheral clonal expansion, particularly in CD8+ T cells. Low levels of normalized T-cell clonal expansion were also seen in some nonresponding patients. At doses from 0.1 to 3.0 mg/kg, clonal expansion was seen in both CD4+ and CD8+ blood T cells between baseline and week 6. After ivuxolimab, more expanded clones were found on average in CD8+ T cells than in CD4+ T cells.

The CDR3 holds 19 amino acids from the cysteine to the phenylalanine. Only CDR3 DNA remains: 57 bases, in frame from the first base. The germline V gene (reference sequence) sets CDR1 to LNHDA and CDR2 to SQIVND. V and J are truncated by 3 bases and 5 bases respectively, leaving an intervening sequence of 27 bases. Patients with a history of autoimmune disease or receiving systemic immunosuppression were excluded from the trial. Peripheral blood for TCR sequencing was collected from all dose cohorts at baseline, on cycle 4 day 1, and on cycle 7 day 1. Samples came from an open-label, multicenter, first-in-human phase I dose-escalation trial of ivuxolimab. Adults with locally advanced or metastatic head and neck squamous cell, hepatocellular, melanoma or renal cell carcinoma were enrolled in the trial. Before TCR sequencing, CD4+ and CD8+ T cells were separately sorted from peripheral blood. As to this clone: The target of this receptor is not known. Within one base of it there is no much larger clone, and no base qualities were kept.

For sequencing of the TCRbeta CDR3 region, genomic DNA was extracted from the sorted cells. TCRbeta CDR3 regions were sequenced using the immunoSEQ Assay. Drawn from immuneACCESS, this table holds only the in-frame rearrangements with V and J called that TCRdb kept. Clones are partly lost; checked studies trace under half to an unresolved V gene and leave the rest unexplained. This sample gives approximately 86,000 clones in total; more than 75% of them show up just once. 0.33% of the sample comes from the top ten. The sequence joins TRBV19 to TRBJ2-3, and perhaps TRBD1 as D gene, on 6 matching bases. This TCR was recovered from an adult with an advanced solid tumor such as melanoma, head and neck, liver or kidney cancer. The sequences come from CD4+ or CD8+ T cells sorted from blood, collected in a trial of the OX40 agonist ivuxolimab. In nucleotide form, the sequence is TGTGCCAGTAGTATGTCGGCGGGTCAGGTCCGCTCAGGGGAAGATACGCAGTATTTT. Translated, it gives CASSMSAGQVRSGEDTQYF.